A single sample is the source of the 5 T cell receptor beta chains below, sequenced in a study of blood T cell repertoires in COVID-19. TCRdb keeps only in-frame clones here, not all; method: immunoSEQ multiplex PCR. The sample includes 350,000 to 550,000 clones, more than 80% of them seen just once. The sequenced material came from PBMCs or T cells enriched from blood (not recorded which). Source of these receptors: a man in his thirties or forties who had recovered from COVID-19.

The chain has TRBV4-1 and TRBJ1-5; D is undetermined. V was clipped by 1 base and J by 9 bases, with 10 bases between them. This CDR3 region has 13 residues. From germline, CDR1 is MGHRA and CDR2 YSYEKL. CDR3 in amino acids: CASSQVGRWPQHF. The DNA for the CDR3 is TGCGCCAGCAGCCAAGTGGGCCGGTGGCCCCAGCATTTT.

DNA for the CDR3: TGTGCCAGCGCCCGGGGGACAGGGGGTTATGACACTGAAGCTTTCTTT. Translation: CASARGTGGYDTEAFF. The V call is TRBV27, the J call TRBJ1-1; 11 bases are shared with TRBD1. V was pared by 8 bases and J by 3 bases, with 11 bases of the junction left unmatched. CDR3 length: 16 residues. The germline V gene has CDR1 MNHEY and CDR2 SMNVEV (reference sequence).

The CDR3 reads CASSIGEGQGNEKLFF. The CDR3 DNA is TGTGCCAGTAGTATTGGTGAGGGACAGGGGAATGAAAAACTGTTTTTT. This chain uses TRBV19 with TRBJ1-4, with 10 bases that match TRBD1. The germline V gene has CDR1 LNHDA and CDR2 SQIVND (reference sequence). The length of the CDR3 is 16 residues. The trim removed 3 bases at V and 5 bases at J, leaving 6 bases unmatched.

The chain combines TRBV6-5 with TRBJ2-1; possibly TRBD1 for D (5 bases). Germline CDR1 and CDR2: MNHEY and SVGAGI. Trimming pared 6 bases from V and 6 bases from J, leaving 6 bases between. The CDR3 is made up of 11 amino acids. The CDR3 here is CASRGVNEQFF. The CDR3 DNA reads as TGTGCCAGCAGAGGGGTCAATGAGCAGTTCTTC.

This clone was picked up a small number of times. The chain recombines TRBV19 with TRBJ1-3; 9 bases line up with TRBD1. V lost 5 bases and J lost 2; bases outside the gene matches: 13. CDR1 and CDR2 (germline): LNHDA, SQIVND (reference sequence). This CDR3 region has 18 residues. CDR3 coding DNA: TGTGCCAGTAGTTTCGGACAGGGGTCCAATCGGGCTGGAAACACCATATATTTT. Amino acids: CASSFGQGSNRAGNTIYF. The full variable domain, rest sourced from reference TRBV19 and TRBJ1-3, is DGGITQSPKYLFRKEGQNVTLSCEQNLNHDAMYWYRQDPGQGLRLIYYSQIVNDFQKGDIAEGYSVSREKKESFPLTVTSAQKNPTAFYLCASSFGQGSNRAGNTIYFGEGSWLTVV.